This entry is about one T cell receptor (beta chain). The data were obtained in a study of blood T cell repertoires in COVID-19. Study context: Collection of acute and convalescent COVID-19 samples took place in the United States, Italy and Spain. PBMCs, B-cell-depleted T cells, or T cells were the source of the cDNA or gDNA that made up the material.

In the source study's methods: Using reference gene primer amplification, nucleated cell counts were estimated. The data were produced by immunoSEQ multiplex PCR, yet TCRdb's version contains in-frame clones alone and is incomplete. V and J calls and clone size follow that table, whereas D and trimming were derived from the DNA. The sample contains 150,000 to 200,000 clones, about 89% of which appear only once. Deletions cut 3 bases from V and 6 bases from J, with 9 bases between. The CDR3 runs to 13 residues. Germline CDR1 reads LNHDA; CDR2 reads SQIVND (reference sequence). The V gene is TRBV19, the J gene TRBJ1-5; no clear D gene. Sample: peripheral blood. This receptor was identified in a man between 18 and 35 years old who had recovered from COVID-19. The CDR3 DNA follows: TGTGCCAGTAGTATCGAACCGGGTCAGCCCCAGCATTTT. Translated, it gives CASSIEPGQPQHF. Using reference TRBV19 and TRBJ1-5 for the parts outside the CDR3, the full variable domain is DGGITQSPKYLFRKEGQNVTLSCEQNLNHDAMYWYRQDPGQGLRLIYYSQIVNDFQKGDIAEGYSVSREKKESFPLTVTSAQKNPTAFYLCASSIEPGQPQHFGDGTRLSIL.